The 18 T cell receptor beta chains presented below share a single source sample, sequenced in a study of cytomegalovirus exposure and HLA in healthy donors. The PCR was carried out with 60 Vbeta primers and 13 Jbeta primers. TCRdb's copy holds only in-frame clones and misses some; the assay was immunoSEQ multiplex PCR. The sample table includes some 30,000 clones. The sample consisted of PBMCs. The source is a middle-aged man in good health and CMV-seronegative.

The CDR3 loop is CASSTGAGLYNEQFF. Written as DNA, the CDR3 is TGTGCCAGCAGCACAGGGGCGGGATTGTACAATGAGCAGTTCTTC. This chain joins TRBV28 and TRBJ2-1, with D perhaps matching TRBD1 (7 bases). Trimming shortened V by 6 bases and J by 4 bases, and 16 bases separated the two germline ends. Germline CDR1 MDHEN, CDR2 SYDVKM. This CDR3 spans 15 amino acids.

The chain links TRBV6-5 to TRBJ1-1; tentative D call: TRBD1 (5 bases). The germline CDR1 and CDR2 sequences are MNHEY and SVGAGI. CDR3 size: 14 residues. V lost 5 bases, J lost 6 bases, and 16 bases lay in between. The CDR3 protein is CASSNRDGGAEAFF. The CDR3 region has the DNA TGTGCCAGCAGTAACCGGGACGGAGGGGCTGAAGCTTTCTTT.

The chain couples TRBV30 to TRBJ1-5; no clear D gene. Per the germline V gene, CDR1 is GTSNPN and CDR2 is SVGIG (reference sequence). This CDR3 spans 14 amino acids. V was trimmed by 0 bases and J by 9 bases, leaving 15 bases between them. The CDR3 region has the DNA TGTGCCTGGAGTGTACACGGGTTGTTGGGGCCCCAGCATTTT. It yields the protein CAWSVHGLLGPQHF.

The chain couples TRBV6-6 to TRBJ1-2; perhaps TRBD1 as D (6 bases). Germline values: CDR1 MNHNY, CDR2 SVGAGI (reference sequence). The CDR3 extends over 13 amino acids. V lost 0 bases and J lost 8, with 10 bases in between. The CDR3 here is CASSYSQGFGYTF. In DNA form, the CDR3 reads TGTGCCAGCAGTTACTCACAGGGTTTCGGCTACACCTTC.

This chain connects TRBV5-1 to TRBJ2-1, with 8 bases that match TRBD2. The CDR3 runs to 16 residues. V dropped 4 bases and J dropped 0; count of bases not matched to a gene: 6. From germline, CDR1 is SGHRS and CDR2 YFSETQ. This CDR3 is CASSVIAGSSYNEQFF. CDR3 nucleotides: TGCGCCAGCAGCGTTATAGCGGGGAGCTCCTACAATGAGCAGTTCTTC.

The chain links TRBV29-1 to TRBJ1-1, with a weak D call TRBD1 (6 bases). The germline V gene encodes CDR1 SQVTM and CDR2 ANQGSEA. CDR3 length equals 14 residues. V lost 3 bases and J 1 base, leaving 12 bases between the germline ends. The CDR3, as DNA: TGCAGCGTTGATCCGAGGACAGCGAACACTGAAGCTTTCTTT. It codes for CSVDPRTANTEAFF.

V usage is TRBV6-1 and J usage is TRBJ1-1, with 8 bases lining up with TRBD1. Trimming cost V 1 base and J 4 bases; bases outside gene matches: 5. The germline gives CDR1 MNHNS, CDR2 SASEGT. There are 15 residues in the CDR3. As DNA, the CDR3 is TGTGCCAGCAGTGAAGGGAGACAGGGGACCACTGAAGCTTTCTTT. Its translation: CASSEGRQGTTEAFF.

This chain links TRBV13 with TRBJ2-3; the D is unclear. V dropped 5 bases and J dropped 0 bases, with 15 bases sitting between them. The length of the CDR3 is 16 residues. The germline gives CDR1 PRHDT, CDR2 FYEKMQ (reference sequence). The CDR3 is CASSRISLPSTDTQYF. The CDR3, as DNA: TGTGCCAGCAGCCGTATAAGCTTGCCTAGCACAGATACGCAGTATTTT.

Comments on this clone: Other nucleotide sequences in the sample specify the same CDR3. The CDR3 region is CAWSRGQGGTEAFF. The CDR3 DNA reads TGTGCCTGGAGTAGGGGACAGGGAGGCACTGAAGCTTTCTTT. The rearrangement joins TRBV30 to TRBJ1-1, with TRBD1 matching 9 bases. The germline CDR1 and CDR2 sequences are GTSNPN and SVGIG (reference sequence). Unmatched junction bases numbered 5, after V lost 2 bases and J lost 4 bases. The CDR3 runs to 14 residues.

The chain is built from TRBV27 and TRBJ1-2; no clear D gene. The germline CDR1 and CDR2 sequences are MNHEY and SMNVEV (reference sequence). The CDR3 has 15 amino acids. Trimming stripped 4 bases from V and 0 bases from J, with 12 bases between. The DNA of the CDR3 is TGTGCCAGCAGTTCGCGGAGGAAAACTAACTATGGCTACACCTTC. The encoded protein is CASSSRRKTNYGYTF.

This chain connects TRBV19 to TRBJ1-2, with D perhaps TRBD1 (6 bases). Germline values: CDR1 LNHDA, CDR2 SQIVND (reference sequence). The CDR3 consists of 15 residues. V lost 7 bases, J lost 4 bases, and 19 bases lay in between. The CDR3 DNA is TGTGCCAGTATCCAAGGGGCAGGGGAACTCTATGGCTACACCTTC. It codes for CASIQGAGELYGYTF.

The V call is TRBV25-1, the J call TRBJ1-2; unclear D gene. Germline V gene sequence: CDR1 MGHDK, CDR2 SYGVNS. The CDR3 sequence is 13 residues long. Trimming stripped 2 bases from V and 2 bases from J, with 6 bases between. The CDR3 nucleotides read TGTGCCAGCAGTGAACGAGCGAACTATGGCTACACCTTC. Translated, it gives CASSERANYGYTF.

The chain combines TRBV4-2 with TRBJ2-7, with TRBD2 matching over 10 bases. Germline values: CDR1 LGHNA, CDR2 YNFKEQ. V shed 4 bases and J 3 bases; nucleotides not matched to a gene: 15. This CDR3 has 18 residues. Here the CDR3 DNA reads TGTGCCAGCAGCCGCAGACTAGCGGGCCTTGAAGGGGGCTACGAGCAGTACTTC. This translates into CASSRRLAGLEGGYEQYF.

The chain carries TRBV7-9 and TRBJ2-3; a weak D match, TRBD2 (5 bases). V lost 5 bases and J lost 0, with 15 bases in between. The CDR3 runs 16 residues. The germline CDR1 and CDR2 sequences are SEHNR and FQNEAQ (reference sequence). The CDR3 DNA reads as TGTGCCAGCAGCCGATCGACGGGAACTAGCACAGATACGCAGTATTTT. This translates into CASSRSTGTSTDTQYF.

The CDR3 is CASSEIVAENYGYTF. The DNA of the CDR3 is TGTGCCAGCAGTGAAATTGTGGCCGAAAACTATGGCTACACCTTC. The chain is built from TRBV25-1 and TRBJ1-2; D remains ambiguous. The V end lost 2 bases, the J end lost 2 bases, and 12 bases lay between the germline ends. The CDR3 runs to 15 residues. Germline V gene sequence: CDR1 MGHDK, CDR2 SYGVNS.

The J gene is TRBJ2-5, the V gene TRBV29-1, with D hard to call. V lost 0 bases and J 1 base, leaving 9 bases between the germline ends. The CDR3 is 14 residues long. The germline V gene has CDR1 SQVTM and CDR2 ANQGSEA. In DNA form, the CDR3 reads TGCAGCGTTGAAGATCAAAGCTTCCAAGAGACCCAGTACTTC. This gives the protein CSVEDQSFQETQYF.

The J gene is TRBJ1-5, the V gene TRBV7-9; 7 bases map to TRBD1. Losses at the gene ends were 5 bases for V and 8 bases for J; bases not matched to a gene: 12. The CDR3 has 15 residues. Germline V lookup: CDR1 SEHNR, CDR2 FQNEAQ (reference sequence). The CDR3 loop reads CASSPGQSDGEPQHF. In DNA, the CDR3 is TGTGCCAGCAGCCCGGGACAGTCGGACGGGGAGCCCCAGCATTTT.

This CDR3 is CAWSTLAGTTDNEQFF. The CDR3 bases are TGTGCCTGGAGTACCCTAGCGGGAACCACTGACAATGAGCAGTTCTTC. This chain joins TRBV30 and TRBJ2-1, with TRBD2 identical over 9 bases. CDR3 length: 16 residues. V lost 2 bases and J lost 5; bases outside the gene matches: 10. CDR1 and CDR2 (germline): GTSNPN, SVGIG (reference sequence).